Below, 8 T cell receptor beta chains from the same sample are listed, as sequenced in a study of blood T cell repertoires in COVID-19. Method: immunoSEQ multiplex PCR; TCRdb's copy keeps in-frame clones and lacks some. The repertoire holds 400,000 to 550,000 clones, with about 89% as singletons. Sequencing was performed on peripheral blood. These TCRs come from a woman in her 30s with acute or convalescent COVID-19.

This chain connects TRBV6-1 to TRBJ2-2; 12 bases agree with TRBD2. Per germline, CDR1 MNHNS and CDR2 SASEGT. J gave up 1 base and V 4 bases, and 4 bases lay outside the gene matches. This CDR3 is 17 amino acids long. In DNA form, the CDR3 reads TGTGCCAGCAGTGGACTAGCGGGGGCCAAGAACACCGGGGAGCTGTTTTTT. Protein: CASSGLAGAKNTGELFF.

The CDR3 sequence: CASSLNRAEAFF. The CDR3 DNA reads TGTGCCAGCAGCTTGAACCGGGCTGAAGCTTTCTTT. V gene TRBV5-4 combines with J gene TRBJ1-1; D remains unclear. CDR3 length: 12 residues. Germline lookup yields CDR1 SGHNT and CDR2 YYREEE (reference sequence). With 1 base removed from V and 6 bases from J, the gap between germline ends came to 7 bases.

The CDR3 DNA reads TGTGCCAGCAGCTTACGGGGGGGAGAAGATACGCAGTATTTT. Translation: CASSLRGGEDTQYF. This chain joins TRBV7-3 and TRBJ2-3; TRBD2 matches 8 bases. Per germline, CDR1 SGHTA and CDR2 FQGTGA. This CDR3 region has 14 residues. V was pared by 2 bases and J by 5 bases, with 3 bases of the junction left unmatched.

The chain couples TRBV19 to TRBJ1-2, with D possibly being TRBD1 (6 bases). Germline CDR1 LNHDA, CDR2 SQIVND (reference sequence). The CDR3 runs to 14 residues. V lost 2 bases and J 4 bases, leaving 11 bases between the germline ends. CDR3 nucleotide sequence: TGTGCCAGTAGTATATTGGGGGCCGGCTATGGCTACACCTTC. Protein product: CASSILGAGYGYTF.

This chain links TRBV6-1 with TRBJ1-1; D may be TRBD1 (5 bases). V was shortened by 5 bases and J by 4 bases, with 20 bases between the two germline ends. The CDR3 consists of 16 residues. The germline gives CDR1 MNHNS, CDR2 SASEGT. The CDR3 loop is CASSQVLGLGRTEAFF. The CDR3 region has the DNA TGTGCCAGCAGTCAAGTCCTCGGCCTGGGGCGCACTGAAGCTTTCTTT.

CDR3 sequence (DNA): TGCGCCAGCAGCTACCCACTAGCGGGGGGCGGATACACCGGGGAGCTGTTTTTT. It translates to CASSYPLAGGGYTGELFF. The chain combines TRBV4-1 with TRBJ2-2, with 12 bases lining up with TRBD2. Looked up from germline, CDR1 is MGHRA and CDR2 is YSYEKL. The CDR3 length is 18 residues. V shed 5 bases, J shed 3 bases, and the junction held 10 bases outside the gene matches.

In DNA, the CDR3 is TGTGCCAGCAGCCTCCAGGAGGGGGCGGGTTCACCCCTCCACTTT. This translates into CASSLQEGAGSPLHF. The chain carries TRBV6-5 and TRBJ1-6; 7 positions match TRBD1. CDR3 length: 15 amino acids. CDR1 and CDR2 from the germline V gene are MNHEY and SVGAGI. The V and J ends lost 6 bases and 9 bases, in that order; junction bases with no gene match: 11.

This clone was recorded once. The J gene is TRBJ2-3, the V gene TRBV2, with 8 bases that match TRBD2. Germline lookup yields CDR1 SNHLY and CDR2 FYNNEI. CDR3 size: 14 residues. After removal of 7 bases from V and 6 bases from J, the junction contained 9 bases not matched to a gene. CDR3 sequence (DNA): TGTGCCAGCACTCGGGGGGGCCGCCGGGATACGCAGTATTTT. The encoded protein is CASTRGGRRDTQYF.